This entry is about one TCR beta chain. Its antigen is as yet unknown. Findings and caveats of the study: Whole repertoires were not studied in the larger cohort, only one V-J beta rearrangement.

TCRdb fed the 5' RACE reads into MiXCR, producing one record per CDR3 protein. The table records some 30,000 distinct CDR3 sequences, 27% of them present only once. Treg sorting used a CD4+CD25+CD127-/low gate. Germline values: CDR1 SGHNT, CDR2 YENEEA. This CDR3 has 17 residues. Trimming removed 5 bases from V and 1 base from J, with 18 bases in between. The clonotype originates from a female donor with breast cancer. The chain is built from TRBV11-3 and TRBJ1-3; no reliable D call. Sequencing was carried out using tumor-infiltrating Tregs sorted from the breast tumor. The CDR3 protein is CASSPSAARPSGNTIYF. The CDR3 coding sequence is TGTGCCAGCAGCCCGAGTGCCGCTCGACCTTCTGGAAACACCATATATTTT.